The T cell receptor (beta chain) described here comes from a study of blood T cell repertoires in COVID-19. Turning to the study itself: There were acute and convalescent COVID-19 samples, and they came from the United States, Italy and Spain. From T cells, B-cell-depleted T cells, or PBMCs came the material, which was cDNA or gDNA.

Original data processing: Researchers report that nucleated cell counts were estimated from reference gene primer amplification. The data were produced by immunoSEQ multiplex PCR, yet TCRdb's version contains in-frame clones alone and is incomplete. The V and J calls and clone size were taken over from that table, and D and trimming were inferred from the DNA. Of some 260,000 clones listed, 70% to 90% were seen once; the top ten hold 3% to 3.5%. Sequenced: peripheral blood. The receptor comes from a man between 18 and 29 years old with active or convalescent COVID-19.

CDR3 residues: CASSLALSSGRALETQYF. The CDR3 DNA reads as TGTGCCAGCAGCTTAGCGCTTTCTAGCGGTAGGGCGCTGGAGACCCAGTACTTC. The chain employs TRBV7-2 and TRBJ2-5; 7 bases agree with TRBD2. Per germline, CDR1 SGHTA and CDR2 FQGNSA. The CDR3 loop spans 18 amino acids. V lost 0 bases to trimming and J lost 5 bases; unmatched junction nucleotides: 15.